What follows are 29 T cell receptor beta chains derived from one specimen sequenced in a study of cytomegalovirus exposure and HLA in healthy donors. PCR was performed using 60 Vbeta and 13 Jbeta primers. Measured with immunoSEQ multiplex PCR; TCRdb has only the in-frame clones, and not every one. Among 110,000 to 150,000 clones listed, 80% were seen once. Sequencing was done on a sample of PBMCs. These TCRs come from a female donor in good health and CMV-seronegative.

The V call is TRBV27, the J call TRBJ2-7; 9 bases are a match to TRBD1. The trim removed 5 bases at V and 6 bases at J, leaving 5 bases unmatched. This CDR3 is built from 13 residues. Germline loops: CDR1 MNHEY, CDR2 SMNVEV (reference sequence). For the CDR3, the DNA is TGTGCCAGCAGTATACCGACAGGGGGCGAGCAGTACTTC. Its translation: CASSIPTGGEQYF.

The rearrangement links TRBV10-3 to TRBJ2-1; 8 nucleotides line up with TRBD2. The CDR3 totals 12 residues. V dropped 10 bases and J dropped 8; count of bases not matched to a gene: 7. Germline V lookup: CDR1 ENHRY, CDR2 SYGVKD. The CDR3 DNA is TGTGCCACCCCAGGACTAGCATATGAGCAGTTCTTC. This translates into CATPGLAYEQFF.

This chain joins TRBV27 and TRBJ2-7; perhaps TRBD1 as D (6 bases). This CDR3 is 14 amino acids long. Per germline, CDR1 MNHEY and CDR2 SMNVEV (reference sequence). V shed 6 bases and J shed 10 bases, with 22 bases lying between them. CDR3: CASSSSGRLGAQYF. As DNA, the CDR3 is TGTGCCAGCAGCAGTTCGGGAAGGTTGGGGGCCCAGTACTTC.

The chain carries TRBV10-2 and TRBJ2-1; 9 bases are shared with TRBD2. The V segment lost 8 bases and the J segment 0 bases; nucleotides outside the gene matches: 11. Germline V gene lookup returns CDR1 WSHSY and CDR2 SAAADI. The CDR3 is 17 residues long. The CDR3 is CASWGTSGSSSYNEQFF. CDR3 in DNA: TGCGCCAGCTGGGGTACTAGCGGGTCCTCCTCCTACAATGAGCAGTTCTTC.

This clone was found a few times. This CDR3 is also generated by other DNA sequences in the sample. This rearrangement joins TRBV29-1 to TRBJ1-1; possible D gene TRBD1, 5 bases. This CDR3 region has 14 residues. Trimming stripped 3 bases from V and 4 bases from J, with 15 bases between. The germline V gene has CDR1 SQVTM and CDR2 ANQGSEA. CDR3 in amino acids: CSVEGGTGGTEAFF. CDR3 nucleotides: TGCAGCGTTGAGGGTGGGACGGGGGGCACTGAAGCTTTCTTT.

The V call is TRBV5-1, the J call TRBJ2-7, with 7 bases lining up with TRBD1. J lost 4 bases, V lost 1 base, and 14 bases had no gene match. This CDR3 has 17 residues. The germline CDR1 and CDR2 sequences are SGHRS and YFSETQ. The chain's CDR3 is CASSLFLSPGGVYEQYF. As DNA, the CDR3 is TGCGCCAGCAGCTTGTTTCTCTCGCCAGGGGGTGTTTACGAGCAGTACTTC.

This chain links TRBV7-2 with TRBJ2-7; TRBD2 matches 12 bases. Germline CDR1 SGHTA, CDR2 FQGNSA. The CDR3 contains 15 residues. The J segment lost 4 bases and the V segment lost 5 bases, leaving 6 bases of the junction unmatched. Here the CDR3 reads CASSKRTSGTYEQYF. CDR3 sequence (DNA): TGTGCCAGCAGCAAACGGACTAGCGGGACTTACGAGCAGTACTTC.

V usage is TRBV18 and J usage is TRBJ1-1; 7 nucleotides align to TRBD1. With V trimmed by 4 bases and J by 2 bases, 4 bases remained unmatched. This CDR3 spans 14 amino acids. Germline V gene sequence: CDR1 KGHSH, CDR2 LQKENI. The CDR3 sequence is CASSLGDSNTEAFF. In nucleotides, the CDR3 is TGTGCCAGCTCACTGGGGGACAGTAACACTGAAGCTTTCTTT.

There are a few counts of this clone. The J gene is TRBJ1-4, the V gene TRBV7-9; possible D gene TRBD1, 5 bases. The CDR3 has 15 residues. Germline CDR1 is SEHNR and CDR2 is FQNEAQ (reference sequence). The V gene lost 5 bases and the J gene lost 4 bases, with 14 bases spanning the gap. The CDR3 sequence is CASSPRQSDNEKLFF. CDR3 DNA: TGTGCCAGCAGCCCCAGACAGTCAGATAATGAAAAACTGTTTTTT.

This clone turned up a few times. The rearrangement uses TRBV6-5 and TRBJ2-7; the D gene is possibly TRBD1 (5 bases). Trimming cost V 2 bases and J 1 base, with 9 bases left between them. Looked up from germline, CDR1 is MNHEY and CDR2 is SVGAGI. This CDR3 region has 14 residues. The CDR3 DNA is TGTGCCAGCAGTTACGGGGCTCAGTCCTACGAGCAGTACTTC. Its translation: CASSYGAQSYEQYF.

The chain links TRBV15 to TRBJ1-4, with 10 bases identical to TRBD1. J was trimmed by 1 base and V by 2 bases; bases with no gene match: 4. The CDR3 extends over 17 amino acids. Germline loops: CDR1 LNHNV, CDR2 YYDKDF (reference sequence). The CDR3 bases are TGTGCCACCAGCAGAAGGGACAGGGGATTAACTAATGAAAAACTGTTTTTT. It codes for CATSRRDRGLTNEKLFF.

The CDR3 is CASSEGYHRGGTGELFF. CDR3 nucleotides: TGTGCCAGCAGTGAGGGTTATCACCGGGGGGGCACCGGGGAGCTGTTTTTT. The gene calls are TRBV2 and TRBJ2-2, with TRBD2 matching over 8 bases. The CDR3 length is 17 residues. Losses at the gene ends were 3 bases for V and 4 bases for J; bases not matched to a gene: 10. The germline CDR1 and CDR2 sequences are SNHLY and FYNNEI.

The chain carries TRBV30 and TRBJ2-7; D remains unclear. The CDR3 is 12 residues long. The V gene lost 3 bases and the J gene lost 6 bases, with 12 bases spanning the gap. The germline V gene has CDR1 GTSNPN and CDR2 SVGIG (reference sequence). Here the CDR3 reads CAWSFPSLEQYF. In DNA, the CDR3 is TGTGCCTGGAGCTTTCCTTCCCTCGAGCAGTACTTC.

The rearrangement uses TRBV19 and TRBJ1-2; D not resolved. Between the trimmed V and J ends, which lost 5 bases and 4 bases, there was a span of 14 bases. The V gene's germline CDR1 is LNHDA and CDR2 SQIVND (reference sequence). This CDR3 spans 14 amino acids. CDR3 coding DNA: TGTGCCAGTAGTCTACATGGAGGAAGCTATGGCTACACCTTC. It yields the protein CASSLHGGSYGYTF. The full variable domain, in which reference TRBV19 and TRBJ1-2 provide the parts outside the CDR3, is DGGITQSPKYLFRKEGQNVTLSCEQNLNHDAMYWYRQDPGQGLRLIYYSQIVNDFQKGDIAEGYSVSREKKESFPLTVTSAQKNPTAFYLCASSLHGGSYGYTFGSGTRLTVV.

J is TRBJ2-7 and V is TRBV5-5; 7 positions agree with TRBD2. The CDR3 runs 15 residues. Unmatched junction bases numbered 12, after V lost 5 bases and J lost 4 bases. Per the germline V gene, CDR1 is SGHKS and CDR2 is YYEKEE (reference sequence). CDR3 nucleotide sequence: TGTGCCAGCAGAGCGGAGGCGGGAGAGGGATACGAGCAGTACTTC. Protein: CASRAEAGEGYEQYF.

The gene calls are TRBV2 and TRBJ2-1, with TRBD1 matching 7 bases. Trimming cost V 6 bases and J 2 bases; bases outside gene matches: 1. The germline gives CDR1 SNHLY, CDR2 FYNNEI. This CDR3 has 13 amino acids. CDR3 region: CASRGQPYNEQFF. CDR3 sequence (DNA): TGTGCCAGCAGGGGACAGCCCTACAATGAGCAGTTCTTC.

The V call is TRBV2, the J call TRBJ1-5, with D uncertain. Trimming removed 5 bases at V and 3 bases at J, with 8 bases between. In germline, CDR1 is SNHLY, CDR2 FYNNEI. The CDR3 is 13 amino acids. CDR3 sequence: CASSPEVNQPQHF. CDR3 in DNA: TGTGCCAGCAGTCCAGAGGTCAATCAGCCCCAGCATTTT.

DNA of the CDR3: TGTGCCATCAGTCAGACTAGCGGGAGGGCCGAGGCCTACAATGAGCAGTTCTTC. It translates to CAISQTSGRAEAYNEQFF. The chain employs TRBV10-3 and TRBJ2-1, with 14 bases matching TRBD2. CDR1 is ENHRY, CDR2 SYGVKD, per germline. The ends lost 5 bases at V and 2 bases at J; junction bases unmatched: 8. The CDR3 runs 18 residues.

This clone occurred once. The V call is TRBV27, the J call TRBJ2-2; TRBD2 agrees at 11 bases. Germline V lookup: CDR1 MNHEY, CDR2 SMNVEV (reference sequence). The CDR3 totals 17 residues. V trimming: 0 bases; J trimming: 0 bases; junction bases outside the gene matches: 0. Written as DNA, the CDR3 is TGTGCCAGCAGTTTATCTAGCGGGAGGGCGAACACCGGGGAGCTGTTTTTT. Encoded protein: CASSLSSGRANTGELFF.

V gene TRBV2 combines with J gene TRBJ1-4; D possibly corresponds to TRBD1 (6 bases). The CDR3 extends over 14 amino acids. V shed 4 bases and J shed 5 bases, with 11 bases lying between them. CDR1 SNHLY and CDR2 FYNNEI come from the germline V gene. This chain's CDR3 is CASSGTGINEKLFF. For the CDR3, the DNA is TGTGCCAGCAGTGGAACAGGGATAAATGAAAAACTGTTTTTT.

A few counts support this clone. The V call is TRBV18, the J call TRBJ2-3; weak D call: TRBD2 (6 bases). V was shortened by 7 bases and J by 0 bases, with 14 bases between the two germline ends. The CDR3 has 15 amino acids. CDR1 and CDR2 from the germline V gene are KGHSH and LQKENI. The CDR3 region is CASLHGGYSTDTQYF. In nucleotides, the CDR3 is TGTGCCAGCTTACACGGGGGATACAGCACAGATACGCAGTATTTT. The full variable domain, rest sourced from reference TRBV18 and TRBJ2-3, is NAGVMQNPRHLVRRRGQEARLRCSPMKGHSHVYWYRQLPEEGLKFMVYLQKENIIDESGMPKERFSAEFPKEGPSILRIQQVVRGDSAAYFCASLHGGYSTDTQYFGPGTRLTVL.

Only a few counts were recorded for this clone. This chain uses TRBV2 with TRBJ2-5, with 7 nucleotides matching TRBD2. This CDR3 is built from 13 residues. Germline V gene lookup returns CDR1 SNHLY and CDR2 FYNNEI. J lost 4 bases, V lost 8 bases, and 7 bases had no gene match. As DNA, the CDR3 is TGTGCCAGCGAGCGGGGCGGGTCAGAGACCCAGTACTTC. Its protein is CASERGGSETQYF. Looking up the rest from reference TRBV2 and TRBJ2-5 gives the full variable domain: EPEVTQTPSHQVTQMGQEVILRCVPISNHLYFYWYRQILGQKVEFLVSFYNNEISEKSEIFDDQFSVERPDGSNFTLKIRSTKLEDSAMYFCASERGGSETQYFGPGTRLLVL.

V is TRBV7-9 and J is TRBJ2-7; tentative D call: TRBD2 (6 bases). V lost 5 bases, J lost 1 base, and 12 bases lay in between. Germline lookup yields CDR1 SEHNR and CDR2 FQNEAQ (reference sequence). CDR3 length: 14 amino acids. The CDR3 sequence: CASSLPGLSYEQYF. The CDR3 DNA sequence: TGTGCCAGCAGCCTACCGGGACTTTCCTACGAGCAGTACTTC.

The chain carries TRBV6-5 and TRBJ2-7; 7 bases line up with TRBD2. The CDR3 contains 16 residues. V dropped 2 bases and J dropped 1; count of bases not matched to a gene: 8. CDR1 MNHEY and CDR2 SVGAGI come from the germline V gene. Here the CDR3 DNA reads TGTGCCAGCAGTTACGGGGCGGGACTATGGTCCTACGAGCAGTACTTC. It specifies CASSYGAGLWSYEQYF.

The V and J genes are TRBV7-2 and TRBJ2-1, with TRBD2 as a possible D gene (5 bases). The CDR3 consists of 12 residues. The V gene's germline CDR1 is SGHTA and CDR2 FQGNSA. Between the trimmed V and J ends, which lost 1 base and 15 bases, there was a span of 13 bases. CDR3 nucleotides: TGTGCCAGCAGCTTAGAGGACTCCCTCAGGTTCTTC. Its protein product is CASSLEDSLRFF.

The gene calls are TRBV5-8 and TRBJ1-2, with D possibly matching TRBD1 (6 bases). The ends were cut back, 4 bases at V and 6 bases at J, with 16 bases in the middle. Germline assignment: CDR1 SGHTS and CDR2 YDEGEE. The CDR3 has 14 residues. CDR3 bases: TGTGCCAGCAGCCCCAGGGGTTTTCGTGATGGCTACACCTTC. Amino acids: CASSPRGFRDGYTF. The whole variable domain, remainder taken from reference TRBV5-8 and TRBJ1-2, is EAGVTQSPTHLIKTRGQQATLRCSPISGHTSVYWYQQALGLGLQFLLWYDEGEERNRGNFPPRFSGRQFPNYSSELNVNALELEDSALYLCASSPRGFRDGYTFGSGTRLTVV.

V usage is TRBV5-6 and J usage is TRBJ2-7; 7 positions match TRBD1. With 2 bases clipped from V and 0 bases from J, the junction kept 5 bases outside the gene matches. CDR3 length equals 15 residues. Per the germline V gene, CDR1 is SGHDT and CDR2 is YYEEEE. The CDR3 sequence is CASSFPGGSSYEQYF. The CDR3 coding sequence is TGTGCCAGCAGCTTTCCAGGGGGAAGCTCCTACGAGCAGTACTTC.

The chain links TRBV29-1 to TRBJ2-3; D is possibly TRBD2 (6 bases). Trimming stripped 4 bases from V and 5 bases from J, with 16 bases between. The CDR3 covers 14 residues. Germline V CDR1 and CDR2: SQVTM, ANQGSEA. For the CDR3, the DNA is TGCAGCGTTGGTATTAGCGGTTTAAGAGATACGCAGTATTTT. Its protein product is CSVGISGLRDTQYF.

This chain connects TRBV2 to TRBJ1-1; no definite D call. The CDR3 has 14 amino acids. V lost 8 bases, J lost 4 bases, and 17 bases lay in between. CDR1 and CDR2 (germline): SNHLY, FYNNEI. The CDR3 loop reads CASLISGRGTEAFF. The CDR3 nucleotides are TGTGCCAGCTTAATCTCGGGTCGGGGCACTGAAGCTTTCTTT.